The clone carrying this TCR beta chain was seen only once. The target antigen is unknown. This sample was taken from a study of cytomegalovirus exposure and HLA in healthy donors. About the research overall: Most donors, 70% to 85% of approximately 400 genotyped, fell in the Caucasian-associated ancestry cluster. General study results and limits: TCR association rates varied by HLA locus in a later analysis, with DRB1 highest and HLA-C lowest. A later analysis found common viral pathogens apparently linked to several of the most significant clusters. TCR beta V segments were, for the most part, productive about 87% or about 30% of the time in an earlier analysis.

CDR1 is GTSNPN and CDR2 is SVGIG in the germline V gene (reference sequence). With V trimmed by 7 bases and J by 2 bases, 10 bases remained unmatched. CDR3 length equals 16 residues. Vbeta (60) and Jbeta (13) primers were used in the PCR. Clones were read by immunoSEQ multiplex PCR, and TCRdb kept only the in-frame ones, dropping some. The repertoire holds some 180,000 clones, with roughly 88% as singletons. The material sequenced was PBMCs. This sequence was found in a girl aged 2-10 years in good health and CMV-seropositive. The V call is TRBV30, the J call TRBJ2-5, with 13 bases matching TRBD2. DNA of the CDR3: TGTGCCTTTTCCGGGACTAGCGGGGCTTATCAAGAGACCCAGTACTTC. Amino acids: CAFSGTSGAYQETQYF.